These T cell receptor beta chains were read from a single sample in a study of cytomegalovirus exposure and HLA in healthy donors. Libraries were prepared by immunoSEQ multiplex PCR; TCRdb keeps only in-frame clonotypes and omits some of them. Of roughly 250,000 clones detected, 84% appear once; the ten largest clones hold 1.5% to 2.5%. The sample was PBMCs. The receptors shown here come from a woman aged 40-49 years in good health and CMV-seropositive. Both conserved end residues are part of each CDR3. A D gene is named only where the DNA matches it firmly. Some rows mark clone size as missing; the rest say once, few, many or name a class of expanded clone.

>-|TRBJ2-7|TRBD2|TRBV9
TGTGCCAGCAGCGCGGGACTAGGATACTACGAGCAGTACTTC
CASSAGLGYYEQYF
>-|TRBJ2-1|TRBD2|TRBV9
TGTGCCAGCAGTCGGACTAGCGGGTTTTACAATGAGCAGTTCTTC
CASSRTSGFYNEQFF
>-|TRBJ2-7|TRBD2|TRBV4-3
TGCGCCAGCAGCCAAGCTTTGCGGGAGATCGACGAGCAGTACTTC
CASSQALREIDEQYF
>-|TRBJ1-2|-|TRBV21-1
TGTGCCAGCGGGCGAGGTCCAAGCGGGACAGGGGCTTTAGGCTACACCTTC
CASGRGPSGTGALGYTF
>-|TRBJ1-5|-|TRBV6-1
TGTGCCAGCAGTGATAGGGGGGAGGGACAGCCCCAGCATTTT
CASSDRGEGQPQHF
>-|TRBJ2-1|-|TRBV7-3
TGTGCCAGCAGCTCCGGGACTTATTCCTACAATGAGCAGTTCTTC
CASSSGTYSYNEQFF
>-|TRBJ1-1|-|TRBV10-2
TGCGCCAGCAGAGAATCCTCCGGCACTGAAGCTTTCTTT
CASRESSGTEAFF
>-|TRBJ1-5|TRBD1|TRBV7-6
TGTGCCAGCAGCTTAGAAGGGGGCGGGGGGCAGCCCCAGCATTTT
CASSLEGGGGQPQHF
>-|TRBJ2-1|-|TRBV7-2
TGTGCCAGCAGGCTACAGGGATTAAGGTACAATGAGCAGTTCTTC
CASRLQGLRYNEQFF
>-|TRBJ2-1|-|TRBV6-5
TGTGCCAGCAGTTACGCGGGACCCCCCTACAATGAGCAGTTCTTC
CASSYAGPPYNEQFF
>-|TRBJ1-1|TRBD1|TRBV7-9
TGTGCCAGCAGCGTCCCACAGGGGATCATCACTGAAGCTTTCTTT
CASSVPQGIITEAFF
>-|TRBJ2-2|TRBD2|TRBV9
TGTGCCAGCAGCGTAGGAATTGCGGGAGCCCCCGGGCACGGGGAGCTGTTTTTT
CASSVGIAGAPGHGELFF
>-|TRBJ1-5|-|TRBV5-4
TGTGCCAGCAGCTTGGAGGAAAGAGGACAGTACTATCAGCCCCAGCATTTT
CASSLEERGQYYQPQHF
>once|TRBJ2-3|TRBD1|TRBV7-8
TGTGCCAGCAGAGCACAGGGGGCGTATACAGATACGCAGTATTTT
CASRAQGAYTDTQYF
>-|TRBJ2-7|-|TRBV5-4
TGTGCCAGCAGCTTGATGGCTAGCGACTCCTACGAGCAGTACTTC
CASSLMASDSYEQYF
>-|TRBJ2-1|TRBD2|TRBV5-1
TGCGCCAGCAGCCCAACTAGCGGGAGGGCCTACAATGAGCAGTTCTTC
CASSPTSGRAYNEQFF
>-|TRBJ1-4|TRBD1|TRBV5-6
TGTGCCAGCAGCATCTGGACAGGGCAGGGTGAAAAACTGTTTTTT
CASSIWTGQGEKLFF
>-|TRBJ1-1|-|TRBV29-1
TGCAGCGGGAAGGGACAAGTGAACACTGAAGCTTTCTTT
CSGKGQVNTEAFF
>-|TRBJ2-7|TRBD2|TRBV11-2
TGTGCCAGCAGCCCCCTAGCGGGAGTCTACGAGCAGTACTTC
CASSPLAGVYEQYF
>-|TRBJ2-7|-|TRBV28
TGTGCCAGCAGTTTACACGGGGGTGGATCCTACGAGCAGTACTTC
CASSLHGGGSYEQYF
>-|TRBJ2-3|TRBD1|TRBV7-8
TGTGCCAGCAGCACGGGACAGGGCCGCACAGATACGCAGTATTTT
CASSTGQGRTDTQYF
>-|TRBJ1-1|-|TRBV5-5
TGTGCCAGCAGCTTGGGAGGAAGGATGAACACTGAAGCTTTCTTT
CASSLGGRMNTEAFF
>-|TRBJ1-1|-|TRBV19
TGTGCCACTAAACGAGGGGGAAGCCCTTTGAACACTGAAGCTTTCTTT
CATKRGGSPLNTEAFF
>-|TRBJ2-2|TRBD2|TRBV7-8
TGTGCCAGCAGCCCAGCGGGAGAGGGCTGGGTAAACACCGGGGAGCTGTTTTTT
CASSPAGEGWVNTGELFF
>-|TRBJ2-3|-|TRBV2
TGTGCCAGCAGTGATCAGGGGTGGGCCCCAGATACGCAGTATTTT
CASSDQGWAPDTQYF
>-|TRBJ2-7|TRBD2|TRBV5-8
TGTGCCAGCAGGGGACGGGGACTAGCGGGCCTATCCTACGAGCAGTACTTC
CASRGRGLAGLSYEQYF
>few|TRBJ2-1|TRBD2|TRBV10-3
TGTGCCACCGGGACTAGCGGGAGGGTTCGCAATGAGCAGTTCTTC
CATGTSGRVRNEQFF
>-|TRBJ2-3|TRBD1|TRBV9
TGTGCCAGCAGCGCCCACAGGGGGGAAGATACGCAGTATTTT
CASSAHRGEDTQYF
>-|TRBJ2-5|-|TRBV6-1
TGTGCCAGCAGTGGGGGCGGCTACCAAGAGACCCAGTACTTC
CASSGGGYQETQYF
>-|TRBJ1-1|TRBD1|TRBV6-1
TGTGCCAGCAGAGTCCGGCAGGGGGTGAACACTGAAGCTTTCTTT
CASRVRQGVNTEAFF
>few|TRBJ2-7|-|TRBV4-2
TGTGCCAGCGGACCCGTGGGGAGTAGGTACGAGCAGTACTTC
CASGPVGSRYEQYF
>-|TRBJ1-2|TRBD1|TRBV28
TGTGCCAGCAGTGCGACAGGGCGGGACTATGGCTACACCTTC
CASSATGRDYGYTF
>-|TRBJ2-1|-|TRBV6-6
TGTGCCAGCATCACAGGAAGCTCCTACAATGAGCAGTTCTTC
CASITGSSYNEQFF
>-|TRBJ2-1|-|TRBV6-5
TGTGCCAGCAGGGAGGGGACCGGCAATGAGCAGTTCTTC
CASREGTGNEQFF
>-|TRBJ1-2|-|TRBV7-2
TGTGCCAGGGGACAAGCGTCGAACTATGGCTACACCTTC
CARGQASNYGYTF
>once|TRBJ2-3|TRBD2|TRBV5-1
TGCGCCAACGGGACTAGCGGAACAGATACGCAGTATTTT
CANGTSGTDTQYF
>-|TRBJ1-5|-|TRBV28
TGTGCCACGGGATTTAGCAATCAGCCCCAGCATTTT
CATGFSNQPQHF
>-|TRBJ1-4|TRBD1|TRBV6-6
TGTGCCAGCAGTACGACAGGGGCTGAAACTAATGAAAAACTGTTTTTT
CASSTTGAETNEKLFF
>-|TRBJ1-1|-|TRBV7-2
TGTGCCAGCAGCCGCCAAAGCCAAGCTTTCTTT
CASSRQSQAFF
>-|TRBJ2-5|-|TRBV9
TGTGCCAGCAGCGTAGATTCGTCTTTCGGGACCCAGTACTTC
CASSVDSSFGTQYF
>-|TRBJ1-5|-|TRBV28
TGTGCCAGCAGTTTACTGCAGGGGAGCAATCAGCCCCAGCATTTT
CASSLLQGSNQPQHF
>-|TRBJ2-1|TRBD2|TRBV2
TGTGCCAGCGGGTCTCTAGCGGGAGAGGCAGGTGAGCAGTTCTTC
CASGSLAGEAGEQFF
>-|TRBJ1-2|-|TRBV7-9
TGTGCCAGCAGCTTAGACAGCCCCTATAACTATGGCTACACCTTC
CASSLDSPYNYGYTF
>-|TRBJ2-5|-|TRBV10-3
TGTGCCATCAGTGAACTGCCTAAAGAGACCCAGTACTTC
CAISELPKETQYF
>-|TRBJ2-1|-|TRBV28
TGTGCCAGCAGTTTAGCGGGGAGGAGGAATGAGCAGTTCTTC
CASSLAGRRNEQFF
>-|TRBJ2-1|TRBD1|TRBV9
TGTGCCAGCAGCGCCGGACAGGGAAACAATGAGCAGTTCTTC
CASSAGQGNNEQFF
>-|TRBJ2-7|-|TRBV6-6
TGTGCCAGCAGGGCGACTCAAATCGGTTACGAGCAGTACTTC
CASRATQIGYEQYF